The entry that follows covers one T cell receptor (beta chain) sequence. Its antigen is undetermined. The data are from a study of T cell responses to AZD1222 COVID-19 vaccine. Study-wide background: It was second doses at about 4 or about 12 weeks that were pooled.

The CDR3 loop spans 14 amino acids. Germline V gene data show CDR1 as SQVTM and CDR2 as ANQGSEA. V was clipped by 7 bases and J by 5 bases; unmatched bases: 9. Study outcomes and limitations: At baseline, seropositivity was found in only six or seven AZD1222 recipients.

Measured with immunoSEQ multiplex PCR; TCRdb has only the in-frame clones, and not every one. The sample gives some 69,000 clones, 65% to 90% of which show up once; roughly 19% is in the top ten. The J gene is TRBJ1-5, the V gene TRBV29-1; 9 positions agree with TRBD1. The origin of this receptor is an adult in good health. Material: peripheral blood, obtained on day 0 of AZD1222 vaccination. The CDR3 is CSARLRDRDQPQHF. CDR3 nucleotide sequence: TGCAGCGCTAGACTCCGGGACAGGGATCAGCCCCAGCATTTT. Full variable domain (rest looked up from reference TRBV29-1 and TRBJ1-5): SAVISQKPSRDICQRGTSLTIQCQVDSQVTMMFWYRQQPGQSLTLIATANQGSEATYESGFVIDKFPISRPNLTFSTLTVSNMSPEDSSIYLCSARLRDRDQPQHFGDGTRLSIL.